This T cell receptor (beta chain) appears in the sequencing data of a study of identical twins. TCRdb independently ran MiXCR on the 5' RACE reads; one entry per CDR3 protein. The sample records about 890,000 distinct CDR3 sequences, around 12% being singletons. Trimming took off 0 bases at V and 3 bases at J, with 9 bases between the two ends. CDR3 length: 15 amino acids. CDR1 is SGHAT, CDR2 FQNNGV, per germline. These data were also reused for a study on yellow fever vaccine responses in identical twins.

Sequenced input: PBMCs. The clonotype was recovered from a woman aged 18-29 years in good health. The rearrangement uses TRBV11-2 and TRBJ2-1; D is possibly TRBD2 (6 bases). CDR3: CASSLDRGFYNEQFF. The CDR3 DNA reads as TGTGCCAGCAGCTTAGATCGGGGGTTCTACAATGAGCAGTTCTTC.